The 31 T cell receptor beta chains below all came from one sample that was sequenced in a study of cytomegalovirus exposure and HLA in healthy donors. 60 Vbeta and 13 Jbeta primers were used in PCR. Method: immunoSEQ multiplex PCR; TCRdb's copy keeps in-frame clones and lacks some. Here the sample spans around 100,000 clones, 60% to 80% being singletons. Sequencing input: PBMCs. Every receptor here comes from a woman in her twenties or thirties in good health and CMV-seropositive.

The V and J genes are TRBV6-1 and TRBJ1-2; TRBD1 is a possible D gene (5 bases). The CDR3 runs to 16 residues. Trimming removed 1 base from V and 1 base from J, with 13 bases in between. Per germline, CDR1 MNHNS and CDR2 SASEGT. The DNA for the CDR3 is TGTGCCAGCAGTGAAGTCCACAGGTCGGTTAACTATGGCTACACCTTC. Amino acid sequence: CASSEVHRSVNYGYTF.

The CDR3 DNA sequence: TGCGCCAGCAGCTTGTGGCAGGGAGGTGGCTACACCTTC. This encodes CASSLWQGGGYTF. The genes are TRBV5-1 and TRBJ1-2; TRBD1 might be the D (5 bases). Trimming removed 1 base at V and 7 bases at J, with 11 bases between. CDR3 size: 13 residues. The germline V gene has CDR1 SGHRS and CDR2 YFSETQ.

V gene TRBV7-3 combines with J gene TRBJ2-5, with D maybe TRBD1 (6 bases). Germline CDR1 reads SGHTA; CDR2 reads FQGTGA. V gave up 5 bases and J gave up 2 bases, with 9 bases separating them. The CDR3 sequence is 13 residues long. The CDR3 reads CASSGDNQETQYF. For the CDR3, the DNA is TGTGCCAGCAGCGGGGACAATCAAGAGACCCAGTACTTC.

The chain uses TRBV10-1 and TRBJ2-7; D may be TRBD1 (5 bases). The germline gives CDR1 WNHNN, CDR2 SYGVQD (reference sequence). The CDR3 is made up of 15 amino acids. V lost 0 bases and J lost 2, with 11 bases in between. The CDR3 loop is CASSESWTTPYEQYF. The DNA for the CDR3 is TGCGCCAGCAGTGAGTCGTGGACAACACCCTACGAGCAGTACTTC.

This CDR3 reads CASSPTLAGGETQYF. The CDR3 DNA reads as TGCGCCAGCAGCCCGACGCTAGCGGGGGGGGAGACCCAGTACTTC. The chain employs TRBV5-1 and TRBJ2-5; 12 nucleotides align to TRBD2. Germline-derived CDR1 and CDR2 are SGHRS and YFSETQ. J gave up 5 bases and V 4 bases, and 6 bases lay outside the gene matches. The CDR3 is 15 residues long. The complete variable domain, with remaining parts taken from reference TRBV5-1 and TRBJ2-5, reads KAGVTQTPRYLIKTRGQQVTLSCSPISGHRSVSWYQQTPGQGLQFLFEYFSETQRNKGNFPGRFSGRQFSNSRSEMNVSTLELGDSALYLCASSPTLAGGETQYFGPGTRLLVL.

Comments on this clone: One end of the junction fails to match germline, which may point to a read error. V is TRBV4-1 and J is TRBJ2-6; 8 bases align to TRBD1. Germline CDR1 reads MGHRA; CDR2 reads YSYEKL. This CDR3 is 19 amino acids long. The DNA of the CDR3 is TGCGCCAGCAGCCAAGATCAGGCAGGGGGCAGGATAGGGGCCAACATCCTGACTTTC. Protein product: CASSQDQAGGRIGANILTF.

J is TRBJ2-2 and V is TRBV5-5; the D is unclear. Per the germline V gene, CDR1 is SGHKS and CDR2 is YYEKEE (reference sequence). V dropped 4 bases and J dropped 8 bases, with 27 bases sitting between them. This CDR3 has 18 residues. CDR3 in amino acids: CASSTPFEMLGMTGELFF. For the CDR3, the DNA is TGTGCCAGCAGCACTCCCTTTGAGATGCTGGGCATGACGGGGGAGCTGTTTTTT.

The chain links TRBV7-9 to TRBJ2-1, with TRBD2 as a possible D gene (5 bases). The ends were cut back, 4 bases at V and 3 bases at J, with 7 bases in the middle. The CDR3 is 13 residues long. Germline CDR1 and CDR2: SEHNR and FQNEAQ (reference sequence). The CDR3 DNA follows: TGTGCCAGCAGCTACGGGATCTACAATGAGCAGTTCTTC. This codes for CASSYGIYNEQFF.

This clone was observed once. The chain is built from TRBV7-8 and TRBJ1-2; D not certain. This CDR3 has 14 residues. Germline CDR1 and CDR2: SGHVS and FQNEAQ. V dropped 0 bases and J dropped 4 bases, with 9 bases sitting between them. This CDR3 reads CASSLADLGYGYTF. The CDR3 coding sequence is TGTGCCAGCAGCTTAGCGGACTTGGGCTATGGCTACACCTTC.

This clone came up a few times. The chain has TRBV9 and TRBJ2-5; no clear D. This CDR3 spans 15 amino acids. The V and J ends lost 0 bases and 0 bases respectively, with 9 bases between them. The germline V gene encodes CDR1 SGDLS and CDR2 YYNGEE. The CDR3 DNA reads TGTGCCAGCAGCGTAGTGGAGCCCCACCAAGAGACCCAGTACTTC. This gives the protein CASSVVEPHQETQYF.

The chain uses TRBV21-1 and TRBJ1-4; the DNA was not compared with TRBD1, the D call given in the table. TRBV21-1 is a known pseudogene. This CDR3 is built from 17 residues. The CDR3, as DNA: TGTGCCAGCAGCAAAGAGTTACAGGGTGGGTCAAATGAAAAACTGTTTTTT. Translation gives CASSKELQGGSNEKLFF.

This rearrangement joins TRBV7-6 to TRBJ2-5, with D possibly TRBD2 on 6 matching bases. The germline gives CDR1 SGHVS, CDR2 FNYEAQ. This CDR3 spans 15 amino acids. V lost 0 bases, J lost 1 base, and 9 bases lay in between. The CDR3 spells CASSLARGSQETQYF. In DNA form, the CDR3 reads TGTGCCAGCAGCTTAGCGCGGGGCAGCCAAGAGACCCAGTACTTC.

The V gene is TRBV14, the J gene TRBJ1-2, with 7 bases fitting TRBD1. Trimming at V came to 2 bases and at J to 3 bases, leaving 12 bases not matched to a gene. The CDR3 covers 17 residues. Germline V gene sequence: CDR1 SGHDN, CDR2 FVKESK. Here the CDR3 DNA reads TGTGCCAGCAGCCAAAATACGGGACAGCCACGGCACTATGGCTACACCTTC. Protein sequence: CASSQNTGQPRHYGYTF.

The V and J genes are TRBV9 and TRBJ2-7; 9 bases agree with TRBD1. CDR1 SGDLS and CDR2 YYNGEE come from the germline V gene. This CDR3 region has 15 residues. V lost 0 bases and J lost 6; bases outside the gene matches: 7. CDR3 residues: CASSVGGQGYTEQYF. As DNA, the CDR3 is TGTGCCAGCAGCGTAGGGGGACAGGGATATACCGAGCAGTACTTC.

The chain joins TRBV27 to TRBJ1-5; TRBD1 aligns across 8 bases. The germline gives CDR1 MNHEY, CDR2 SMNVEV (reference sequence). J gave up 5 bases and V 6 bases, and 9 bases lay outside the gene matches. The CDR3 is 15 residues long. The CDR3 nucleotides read TGTGCCAGCAGCTTCTTAGGACAGGGTTATCAGCCCCAGCATTTT. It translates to CASSFLGQGYQPQHF.

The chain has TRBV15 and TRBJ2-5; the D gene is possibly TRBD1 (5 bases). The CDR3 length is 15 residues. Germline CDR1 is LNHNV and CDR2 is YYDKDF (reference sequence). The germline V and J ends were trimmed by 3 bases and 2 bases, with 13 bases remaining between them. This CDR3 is CATSSFRTQQETQYF. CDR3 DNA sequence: TGTGCCACCAGCAGCTTTAGGACACAACAAGAGACCCAGTACTTC.

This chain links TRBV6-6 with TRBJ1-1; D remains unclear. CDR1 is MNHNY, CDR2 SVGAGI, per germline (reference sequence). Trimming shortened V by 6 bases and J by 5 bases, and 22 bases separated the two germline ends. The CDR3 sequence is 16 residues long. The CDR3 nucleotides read TGTGCCAGCAGCCCCACCTCCGACGGTGGGAGGACTGAAGCTTTCTTT. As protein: CASSPTSDGGRTEAFF.

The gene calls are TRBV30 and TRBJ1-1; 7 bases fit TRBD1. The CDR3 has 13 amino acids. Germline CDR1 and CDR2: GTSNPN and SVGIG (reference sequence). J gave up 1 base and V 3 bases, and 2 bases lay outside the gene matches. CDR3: CAWSRDRNTEAFF. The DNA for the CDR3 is TGTGCCTGGAGCCGGGACAGGAACACTGAAGCTTTCTTT.

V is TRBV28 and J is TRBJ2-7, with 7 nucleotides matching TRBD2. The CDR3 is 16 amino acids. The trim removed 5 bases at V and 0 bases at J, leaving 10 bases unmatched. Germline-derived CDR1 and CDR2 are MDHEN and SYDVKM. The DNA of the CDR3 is TGTGCCAGCAGTCTAGAGATAGCGGGTAGCTCCTACGAGCAGTACTTC. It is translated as CASSLEIAGSSYEQYF.

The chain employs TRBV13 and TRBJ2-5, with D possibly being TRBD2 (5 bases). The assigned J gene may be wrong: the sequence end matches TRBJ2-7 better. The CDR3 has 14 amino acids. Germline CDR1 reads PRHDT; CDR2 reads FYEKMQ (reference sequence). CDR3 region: CASKVSGGPGEQYF. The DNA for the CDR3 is TGTGCCAGCAAGGTGTCGGGCGGGCCGGGCGAGCAGTACTTC.

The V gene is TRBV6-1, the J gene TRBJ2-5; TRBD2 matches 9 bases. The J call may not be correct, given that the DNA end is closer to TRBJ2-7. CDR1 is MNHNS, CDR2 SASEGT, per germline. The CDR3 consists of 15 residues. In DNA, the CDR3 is TGTGCCAGCAAAGCTAGCGGGATCCTGTCCCACGAGCAGTACTTC. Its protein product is CASKASGILSHEQYF.

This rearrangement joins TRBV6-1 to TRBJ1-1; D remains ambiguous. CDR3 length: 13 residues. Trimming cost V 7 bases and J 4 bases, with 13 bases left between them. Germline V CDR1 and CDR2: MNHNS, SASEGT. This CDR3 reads CASIPQRITEAFF. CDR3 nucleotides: TGTGCCAGCATCCCTCAGAGGATCACTGAAGCTTTCTTT.

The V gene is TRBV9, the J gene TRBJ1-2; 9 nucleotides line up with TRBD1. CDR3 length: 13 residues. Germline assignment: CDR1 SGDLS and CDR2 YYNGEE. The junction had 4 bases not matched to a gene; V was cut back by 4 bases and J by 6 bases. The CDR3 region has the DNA TGTGCCAGCAGCACAGGGACAGGGAATGGCTACACCTTC. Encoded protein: CASSTGTGNGYTF.

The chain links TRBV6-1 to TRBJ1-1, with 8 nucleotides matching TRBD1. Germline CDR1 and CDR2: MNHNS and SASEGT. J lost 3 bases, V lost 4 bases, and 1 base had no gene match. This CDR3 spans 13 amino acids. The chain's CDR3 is CASSATGDTEAFF. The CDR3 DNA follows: TGTGCCAGCAGTGCGACAGGGGACACTGAAGCTTTCTTT.

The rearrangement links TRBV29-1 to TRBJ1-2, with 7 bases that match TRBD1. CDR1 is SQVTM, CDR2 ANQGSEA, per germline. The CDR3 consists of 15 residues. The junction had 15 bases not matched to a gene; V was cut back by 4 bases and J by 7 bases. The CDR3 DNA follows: TGCAGCGTTGGGAATAGTGAGACAGGGTACTCTGGCTACACCTTC. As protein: CSVGNSETGYSGYTF.

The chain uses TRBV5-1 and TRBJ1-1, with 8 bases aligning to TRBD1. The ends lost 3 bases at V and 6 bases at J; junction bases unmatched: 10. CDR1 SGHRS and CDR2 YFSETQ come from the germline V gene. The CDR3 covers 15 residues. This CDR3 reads CASSSEPQGASEAFF. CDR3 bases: TGCGCCAGCAGCTCGGAACCCCAGGGGGCCTCTGAAGCTTTCTTT.

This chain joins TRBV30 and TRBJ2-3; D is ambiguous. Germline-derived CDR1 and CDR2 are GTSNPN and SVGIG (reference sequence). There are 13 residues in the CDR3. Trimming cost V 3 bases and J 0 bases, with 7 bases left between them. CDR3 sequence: CAWRPGSTDTQYF. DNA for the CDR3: TGTGCCTGGAGGCCAGGCAGCACAGATACGCAGTATTTT.

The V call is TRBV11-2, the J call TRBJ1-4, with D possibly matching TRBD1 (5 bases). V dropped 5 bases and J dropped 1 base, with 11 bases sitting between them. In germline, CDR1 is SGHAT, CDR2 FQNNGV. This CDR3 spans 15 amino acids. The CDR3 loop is CASSAWGETNEKLFF. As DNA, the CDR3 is TGTGCCAGCAGCGCTTGGGGGGAAACTAATGAAAAACTGTTTTTT.

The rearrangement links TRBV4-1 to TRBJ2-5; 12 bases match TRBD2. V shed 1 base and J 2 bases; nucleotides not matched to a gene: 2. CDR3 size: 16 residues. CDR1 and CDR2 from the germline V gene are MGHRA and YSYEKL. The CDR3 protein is CASSQGTSGGQETQYF. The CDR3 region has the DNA TGCGCCAGCAGCCAAGGCACTAGCGGGGGGCAAGAGACCCAGTACTTC.

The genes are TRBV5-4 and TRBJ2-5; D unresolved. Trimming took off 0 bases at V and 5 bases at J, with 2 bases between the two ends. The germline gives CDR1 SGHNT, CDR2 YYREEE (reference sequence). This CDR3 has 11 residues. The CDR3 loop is CASSLAETQYF. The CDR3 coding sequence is TGTGCCAGCAGCTTGGCGGAGACCCAGTACTTC. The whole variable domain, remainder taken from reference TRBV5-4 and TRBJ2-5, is ETGVTQSPTHLIKTRGQQVTLRCSSQSGHNTVSWYQQALGQGPQFIFQYYREEENGRGNFPPRFSGLQFPNYSSELNVNALELDDSALYLCASSLAETQYFGPGTRLLVL.

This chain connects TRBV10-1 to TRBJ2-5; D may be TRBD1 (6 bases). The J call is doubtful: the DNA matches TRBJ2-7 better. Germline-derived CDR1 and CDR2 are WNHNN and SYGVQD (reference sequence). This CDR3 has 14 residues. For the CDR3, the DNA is TGCGCCAGCAGAAACGACAGGAGCTCCTACGAGCAGTACTTC. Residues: CASRNDRSSYEQYF.